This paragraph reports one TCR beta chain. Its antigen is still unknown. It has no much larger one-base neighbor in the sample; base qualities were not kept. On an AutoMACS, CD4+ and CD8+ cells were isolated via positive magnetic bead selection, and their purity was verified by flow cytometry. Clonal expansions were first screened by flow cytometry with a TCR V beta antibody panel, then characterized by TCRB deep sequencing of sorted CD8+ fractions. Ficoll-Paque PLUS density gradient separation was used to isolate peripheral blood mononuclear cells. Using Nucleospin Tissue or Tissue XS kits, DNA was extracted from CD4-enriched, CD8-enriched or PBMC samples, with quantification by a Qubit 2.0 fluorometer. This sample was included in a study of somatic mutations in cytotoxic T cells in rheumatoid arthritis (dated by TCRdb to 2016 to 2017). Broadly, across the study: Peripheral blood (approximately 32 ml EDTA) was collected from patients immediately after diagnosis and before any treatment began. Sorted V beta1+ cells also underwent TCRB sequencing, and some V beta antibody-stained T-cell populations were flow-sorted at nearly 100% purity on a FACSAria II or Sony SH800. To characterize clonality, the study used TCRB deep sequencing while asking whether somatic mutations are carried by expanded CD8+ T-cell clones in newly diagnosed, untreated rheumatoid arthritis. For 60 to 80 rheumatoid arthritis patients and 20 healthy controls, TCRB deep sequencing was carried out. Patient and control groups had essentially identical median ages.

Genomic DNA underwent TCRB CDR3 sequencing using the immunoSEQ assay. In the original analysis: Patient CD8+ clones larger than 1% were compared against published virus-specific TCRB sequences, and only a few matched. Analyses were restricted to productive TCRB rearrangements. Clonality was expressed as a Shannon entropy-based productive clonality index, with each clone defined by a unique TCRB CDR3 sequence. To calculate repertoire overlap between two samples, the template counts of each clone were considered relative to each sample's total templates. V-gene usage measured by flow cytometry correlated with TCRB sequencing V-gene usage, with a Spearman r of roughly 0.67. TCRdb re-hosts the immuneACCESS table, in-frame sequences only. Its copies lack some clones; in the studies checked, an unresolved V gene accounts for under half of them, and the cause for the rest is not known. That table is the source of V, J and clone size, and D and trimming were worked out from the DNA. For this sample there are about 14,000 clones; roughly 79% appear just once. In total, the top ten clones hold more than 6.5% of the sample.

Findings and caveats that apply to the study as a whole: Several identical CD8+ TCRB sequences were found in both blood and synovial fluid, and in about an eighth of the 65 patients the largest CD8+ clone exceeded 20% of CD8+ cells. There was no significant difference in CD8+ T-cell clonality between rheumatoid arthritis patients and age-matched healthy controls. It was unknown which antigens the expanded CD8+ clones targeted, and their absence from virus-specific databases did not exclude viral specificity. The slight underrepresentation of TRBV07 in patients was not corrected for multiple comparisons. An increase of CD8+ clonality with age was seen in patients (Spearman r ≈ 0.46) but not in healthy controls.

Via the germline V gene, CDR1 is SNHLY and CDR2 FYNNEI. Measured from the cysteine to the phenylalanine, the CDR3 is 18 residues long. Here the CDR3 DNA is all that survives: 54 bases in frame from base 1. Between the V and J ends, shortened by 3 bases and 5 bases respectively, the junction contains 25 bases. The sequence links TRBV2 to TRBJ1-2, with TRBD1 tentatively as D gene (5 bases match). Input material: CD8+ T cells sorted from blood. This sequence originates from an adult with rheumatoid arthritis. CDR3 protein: CASSDPGAGSKTRYGYTF. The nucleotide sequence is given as TGTGCCAGCAGTGACCCTGGGGCAGGGAGCAAGACTCGGTATGGCTACACCTTC.